This T cell receptor (beta chain) was sequenced during a study of blood T cell repertoires in COVID-19. Background on the study: T cells, B-cell-depleted T cells, or PBMCs supplied cDNA or gDNA.

The CDR3 loop spans 12 amino acids. The V gene's germline CDR1 is SEHNR and CDR2 FQNEAQ (reference sequence). Trimming pared 5 bases from V and 7 bases from J, leaving 9 bases between. Ages ranged from roughly 18 to 100 years, with residence in some 25 US areas. Participants reported their clinical history, and cohort assignment relied on those reports. The authors' processing: For nucleated cells, counts were estimated from reference gene primer amplification. TCRdb's table, derived via immunoSEQ multiplex PCR, lists solely in-frame clones and lacks some. For V, J and clone size, that table is used; D and trimming come from the DNA. This sample yields about 300,000 clones, of which around nine tenths are seen a single time; 4.5% to 5.5% belongs to the top ten.

Material: PBMCs or T cells enriched from blood (not recorded which). The chain links TRBV7-9 to TRBJ2-1, with D possibly TRBD1 on 6 matching bases. The receptor comes from a man in his 60s who had recovered from COVID-19. Written as DNA, the CDR3 is TGTGCCAGCAGCCCGACAGGAAATGAGCAGTTCTTC. This gives the protein CASSPTGNEQFF.